These 8 T cell receptor beta chains came from one sample sequenced in a study of shared clonotypes between healthy human individuals. Produced via immunoSEQ multiplex PCR; TCRdb's table is partial and in-frame only. The sample records roughly 2.5 million clones, around nine tenths being singletons. The sample taken for sequencing was naive CD4+ T cells sorted from blood. Specified subset: CD45RA+ positively selected. The receptors derive from a man aged 18 to 30 in good health.

This chain connects TRBV19 to TRBJ2-6; 9 bases are a match to TRBD1. Trimming cost V 2 bases and J 3 bases; bases outside gene matches: 5. Germline CDR1 is LNHDA and CDR2 is SQIVND (reference sequence). This CDR3 has 17 residues. The CDR3 loop reads CASSINRGLDGANVLTF. In DNA, the CDR3 is TGTGCCAGTAGTATAAACAGGGGGCTAGATGGGGCCAACGTCCTGACTTTC.

This clone was detected a few times. The chain links TRBV6-5 to TRBJ1-2; a weak D match, TRBD1 (5 bases). The ends were cut back, 2 bases at V and 0 bases at J, with 10 bases in the middle. The CDR3 consists of 15 residues. Per the germline V gene, CDR1 is MNHEY and CDR2 is SVGAGI. This CDR3 reads CASSYEGSSNYGYTF. The CDR3 DNA reads as TGTGCCAGCAGTTACGAGGGGAGTTCTAACTATGGCTACACCTTC.

A single count supports this clone. The gene calls are TRBV19 and TRBJ1-1; 12 positions match TRBD1. V lost 5 bases and J lost 12; bases outside the gene matches: 4. This CDR3 has 12 amino acids. Germline lookup yields CDR1 LNHDA and CDR2 SQIVND (reference sequence). The DNA of the CDR3 is TGTGCCAGTAGTCCCGGGACAGGGGGCTCTTTCTTT. It yields the protein CASSPGTGGSFF. Full variable domain (rest looked up from reference TRBV19 and TRBJ1-1): DGGITQSPKYLFRKEGQNVTLSCEQNLNHDAMYWYRQDPGQGLRLIYYSQIVNDFQKGDIAEGYSVSREKKESFPLTVTSAQKNPTAFYLCASSPGTGGSFFGQGTRLTVV.

This sequence joins TRBV2 and TRBJ2-3, with 10 positions matching TRBD2. V was pared by 7 bases and J by 5 bases, with 6 bases of the junction left unmatched. The CDR3 consists of 14 residues. CDR1 and CDR2 (germline): SNHLY, FYNNEI. This CDR3 is CASNSGRARDTQYF. For the CDR3, the DNA is TGTGCCAGCAACAGCGGGAGGGCCAGAGATACGCAGTATTTT.

Regarding this clone: Germline and junction disagree at one end, which may indicate a read error. V and J are TRBV5-6 and TRBJ2-5; 8 nucleotides align to TRBD2. The CDR3 has 13 amino acids. Per germline, CDR1 SGHDT and CDR2 YYEEEE. The CDR3 is CASREGGLAWYDF. DNA for the CDR3: TGTGCCAGCAGGGAGGGAGGACTAGCATGGTACGACTTC.

The rearrangement uses TRBV25-1 and TRBJ2-3; TRBD2 matches at 9 bases. Germline CDR1 is MGHDK and CDR2 is SYGVNS. With V trimmed by 4 bases and J by 0 bases, 2 bases remained unmatched. The CDR3 totals 15 residues. CDR3 sequence reads: CASSATSGSTDTQYF. CDR3 sequence (DNA): TGTGCCAGCAGTGCGACTAGCGGCAGCACAGATACGCAGTATTTT. The full variable domain, rest sourced from reference TRBV25-1 and TRBJ2-3, is EADIYQTPRYLVIGTGKKITLECSQTMGHDKMYWYQQDPGMELHLIHYSYGVNSTEKGDLSSESTVSRIRTEHFPLTLESARPSHTSQYLCASSATSGSTDTQYFGPGTRLTVL.

This chain links TRBV4-1 with TRBJ2-3; the D call may be TRBD1 or TRBD2 (5 bases each). The CDR3 totals 12 residues. Looked up from germline, CDR1 is MGHRA and CDR2 is YSYEKL. Trimming removed 4 bases from V and 5 bases from J, with 7 bases in between. The CDR3 DNA sequence: TGCGCCAGCAGCCGTGGGGGAGATACGCAGTATTTT. Protein sequence: CASSRGGDTQYF.

Here the CDR3 reads CASSLSRLGEQYF. The CDR3 DNA sequence: TGTGCCAGCAGCTTATCCCGTCTGGGGGAGCAGTACTTC. The V gene is TRBV7-2, the J gene TRBJ2-7; D not resolved. This CDR3 is 13 amino acids long. Per germline, CDR1 SGHTA and CDR2 FQGNSA. Trimming left V 2 bases short and J 7 bases short, with 12 bases between.